The rows below give T cell receptor beta chains drawn from one sample of a study of shared clonotypes between healthy human individuals. Method: immunoSEQ multiplex PCR; TCRdb's copy keeps in-frame clones and lacks some. The sample comprises 1.6 million or so clones, approximately 98.5% of which are singletons, and about 0.34% rests with the top ten. Sequences were obtained from naive CD4+ T cells sorted from blood. All receptors come from a man aged 25 to 40 in good health. Each CDR3 is given with its conserved first and last residue. D genes are given only for firm matches. For some rows the clone size is stated as once, few or many, or as a class when expanded; others skip it.

j_gene: TRBJ2-7; d_gene: NA; v_gene: TRBV27; abundance: NA; CDR3aa: CASRNGYEQYF; CDR3nt: TGTGCCAGCCGAAATGGCTACGAGCAGTACTTC
j_gene: TRBJ1-1; d_gene: TRBD1; v_gene: TRBV5-5; abundance: NA; CDR3aa: CASSSDRVGPTEAFF; CDR3nt: TGTGCCAGCAGCTCTGACAGGGTGGGCCCCACTGAAGCTTTCTTT
j_gene: TRBJ2-5; d_gene: NA; v_gene: TRBV20-1; abundance: NA; CDR3aa: CSAKAEAGQYF; CDR3nt: TGCAGTGCTAAAGCGGAAGCGGGCCAGTACTTC
j_gene: TRBJ1-1; d_gene: TRBD1; v_gene: TRBV5-1; abundance: NA; CDR3aa: CASSVPTGTGEAFF; CDR3nt: TGCGCCAGCAGCGTACCGACCGGGACAGGGGAAGCTTTCTTT
j_gene: TRBJ1-1; d_gene: NA; v_gene: TRBV5-1; abundance: NA; CDR3aa: CASSQTRGSEAFF; CDR3nt: TGCGCCAGCAGCCAGACAAGGGGGTCTGAAGCTTTCTTT
j_gene: TRBJ1-3; d_gene: NA; v_gene: TRBV28; abundance: once; CDR3aa: CASSLWGAHSGNTIYF; CDR3nt: TGTGCCAGCAGTTTATGGGGGGCCCACTCTGGAAACACCATATATTTT
j_gene: TRBJ2-2; d_gene: NA; v_gene: TRBV19; abundance: NA; CDR3aa: CASSVGTGELFF; CDR3nt: TGTGCCAGTAGTGTAGGCACCGGGGAGCTGTTTTTT
j_gene: TRBJ2-2; d_gene: TRBD2; v_gene: TRBV5-1; abundance: NA; CDR3aa: CASTTPRGLAGTRVEPPGELFF; CDR3nt: TGCGCCAGCACGACTCCTAGGGGACTAGCGGGAACCCGAGTCGAACCACCCGGGGAGCTGTTTTTT
j_gene: TRBJ2-1; d_gene: NA; v_gene: TRBV28; abundance: NA; CDR3aa: CASSQPTAANYNEQFF; CDR3nt: TGTGCCAGCAGCCAGCCAACGGCAGCTAATTACAATGAGCAGTTCTTC
j_gene: TRBJ2-5; d_gene: TRBD1; v_gene: TRBV18; abundance: NA; CDR3aa: CASSPIGGTGAETQYF; CDR3nt: TGTGCCAGCTCACCAATAGGTGGGACAGGGGCGGAGACCCAGTACTTC
j_gene: TRBJ2-7; d_gene: NA; v_gene: TRBV4-1; abundance: NA; CDR3aa: CASSQQVFTYEQYF; CDR3nt: TGCGCCAGCAGCCAGCAGGTGTTTACCTACGAGCAGTACTTC
j_gene: TRBJ1-2; d_gene: NA; v_gene: TRBV28; abundance: NA; CDR3aa: CASERVQGSGYTF; CDR3nt: TGTGCCAGCGAACGGGTGCAGGGGTCTGGCTACACCTTC
j_gene: TRBJ2-1; d_gene: NA; v_gene: TRBV2; abundance: once; CDR3aa: CASSEGYPSYNEQFF; CDR3nt: TGTGCCAGCAGTGAAGGCTATCCCTCCTACAATGAGCAGTTCTTC
j_gene: TRBJ2-7; d_gene: TRBD2; v_gene: TRBV5-5; abundance: NA; CDR3aa: CASSLAPGLAAYEQYF; CDR3nt: TGTGCCAGCAGCTTAGCGCCGGGACTAGCGGCCTACGAGCAGTACTTC
j_gene: TRBJ2-2; d_gene: NA; v_gene: TRBV18; abundance: NA; CDR3aa: CASSPLDHTGELFF; CDR3nt: TGTGCCAGCTCACCACTTGACCACACCGGGGAGCTGTTTTTT
j_gene: TRBJ1-5; d_gene: NA; v_gene: TRBV7-6; abundance: NA; CDR3aa: CASSPNTGNQPQHF; CDR3nt: TGTGCCAGCAGCCCAAACACCGGGAATCAGCCCCAGCATTTT
j_gene: TRBJ2-7; d_gene: NA; v_gene: TRBV5-1; abundance: NA; CDR3aa: CASSLGKSYEQYF; CDR3nt: TGCGCCAGCAGCTTAGGCAAATCCTACGAGCAGTACTTC
j_gene: TRBJ2-7; d_gene: NA; v_gene: TRBV28; abundance: NA; CDR3aa: CASKGGAGIVGEQYF; CDR3nt: TGTGCCAGCAAAGGCGGAGCAGGGATAGTAGGCGAGCAGTACTTC
j_gene: TRBJ2-3; d_gene: NA; v_gene: TRBV5-1; abundance: NA; CDR3aa: CASSSGLRGVDTQYF; CDR3nt: TGCGCCAGCAGCTCCGGGCTAAGGGGGGTAGATACGCAGTATTTT
j_gene: TRBJ2-7; d_gene: TRBD1; v_gene: TRBV5-6; abundance: NA; CDR3aa: CASSHLQGAVLSYEQYF; CDR3nt: TGTGCCAGCAGTCACCTACAGGGGGCGGTATTATCCTACGAGCAGTACTTC
j_gene: TRBJ2-1; d_gene: NA; v_gene: TRBV28; abundance: NA; CDR3aa: CASSLFGVGRRRDEQFF; CDR3nt: TGTGCCAGCAGTTTATTTGGTGTGGGACGTCGGAGGGATGAGCAGTTCTTC
j_gene: TRBJ2-1; d_gene: NA; v_gene: TRBV7-6; abundance: NA; CDR3aa: CASSLGVRTQSYNEQFF; CDR3nt: TGTGCCAGCAGCTTGGGGGTCCGGACTCAATCCTACAATGAGCAGTTCTTC
j_gene: TRBJ2-1; d_gene: NA; v_gene: TRBV2; abundance: NA; CDR3aa: CASSGNRNHNEQFF; CDR3nt: TGTGCCAGCAGTGGGAACAGGAATCACAATGAGCAGTTCTTC
j_gene: TRBJ1-1; d_gene: NA; v_gene: TRBV7-9; abundance: NA; CDR3aa: CASSLSAKTGAAFF; CDR3nt: TGTGCCAGCAGCTTAAGCGCGAAGACCGGTGCAGCTTTCTTT